Listed below are T cell receptor beta chains from one sample, sequenced in a study of cytomegalovirus exposure and HLA in healthy donors. Some clones are missing from TCRdb's copy, which holds only in-frame ones; the method was immunoSEQ multiplex PCR. The sample gives under 200,000 clones, 80% of which show up once; 1.9% is in the top ten. Sequencing was done on a sample of PBMCs. The receptors here all came from a human donor in good health. CDR3s include the opening cysteine and the closing phenylalanine or tryptophan. The order of the fields is D gene, J gene, V gene, clone size, CDR3 length, CDR3 protein, CDR3 DNA. D genes are given only for firm matches. Expanded clones get a size class; other rows say once, few or many, or leave the size out.

D: NA
J: TRBJ1-2
V: TRBV4-1
size: NA
length: 12
CDR3: CASSQGGDGYTF
DNA: TGCGCCAGCAGCCAAGGGGGGGATGGCTACACCTTC

D: NA
J: TRBJ2-2
V: TRBV7-2
size: few
length: 14
CDR3: CASSHPTGFGELFF
DNA: TGTGCCAGCAGCCACCCCACAGGGTTCGGGGAGCTGTTTTTT

D: NA
J: TRBJ1-1
V: TRBV11-3
size: NA
length: 12
CDR3: CASSFAGTEAFF
DNA: TGTGCCAGCAGCTTTGCAGGGACTGAAGCTTTCTTT

D: NA
J: TRBJ2-5
V: TRBV2
size: NA
length: 13
CDR3: CASSEQIRVAQYF
DNA: TGTGCCAGCAGCGAACAAATCCGGGTAGCCCAGTACTTC

D: NA
J: TRBJ1-5
V: TRBV15
size: once
length: 16
CDR3: CATSPGGSGSNQPQHF
DNA: TGTGCCACCTCTCCGGGGGGGTCCGGCTCCAATCAGCCCCAGCATTTT

D: NA
J: TRBJ1-6
V: TRBV4-1
size: NA
length: 14
CDR3: CASSPWEEDSPLHF
DNA: TGCGCCAGCAGCCCCTGGGAGGAGGATTCACCCCTCCACTTT

D: NA
J: TRBJ1-2
V: TRBV2
size: once
length: 14
CDR3: CASSRQGGNYGYTF
DNA: TGTGCCAGCAGTAGGCAGGGAGGTAACTATGGCTACACCTTC

D: NA
J: TRBJ2-7
V: TRBV20-1
size: NA
length: 10
CDR3: CSALSYEQYF
DNA: TGCAGTGCTCTGAGCTACGAGCAGTACTTC

D: NA
J: TRBJ1-2
V: TRBV7-2
size: NA
length: 14
CDR3: CASSLGGGQIGLTF
DNA: TGTGCCAGCAGCTTGGGTGGGGGCCAGATCGGCCTCACCTTC

D: NA
J: TRBJ1-1
V: TRBV7-9
size: NA
length: 14
CDR3: CASSHRGRDTEAFF
DNA: TGTGCCAGCAGCCATAGGGGAAGAGACACTGAAGCTTTCTTT

D: TRBD1
J: TRBJ2-7
V: TRBV7-9
size: NA
length: 15
CDR3: CASSPTGGRSYEQYF
DNA: TGTGCCAGCAGCCCAACAGGGGGTAGATCCTACGAGCAGTACTTC

D: NA
J: TRBJ2-3
V: TRBV2
size: NA
length: 15
CDR3: CASNRDKRAADTQYF
DNA: TGTGCCAGCAACCGGGACAAAAGGGCCGCAGATACGCAGTATTTT

D: TRBD1
J: TRBJ2-2
V: TRBV5-1
size: NA
length: 15
CDR3: CASSLGDSYTGELFF
DNA: TGCGCCAGCAGCTTGGGGGACAGCTACACCGGGGAGCTGTTTTTT

D: NA
J: TRBJ1-4
V: TRBV7-2
size: NA
length: 13
CDR3: CASSPERGEKLFF
DNA: TGTGCCAGCAGCCCAGAACGAGGGGAAAAACTGTTTTTT

D: NA
J: TRBJ1-5
V: TRBV6-1
size: NA
length: 15
CDR3: CASSSGTYSNQPQHF
DNA: TGTGCCAGCAGCTCCGGGACATATAGCAATCAGCCCCAGCATTTT

D: TRBD1
J: TRBJ1-2
V: TRBV5-1
size: NA
length: 17
CDR3: CASRGQGATSGNYGYTF
DNA: TGCGCCAGCAGGGGACAGGGGGCGACGTCGGGGAACTATGGCTACACCTTC

D: TRBD2
J: TRBJ2-5
V: TRBV5-1
size: NA
length: 13
CDR3: CASSSGTTVTQHF
DNA: TGCGCCAGCAGCTCAGGGACTACTGTGACCCAGCACTTC

D: NA
J: TRBJ1-1
V: TRBV5-1
size: NA
length: 18
CDR3: CASSFVPTVAGRNTEAFF
DNA: TGCGCCAGCAGCTTTGTCCCTACGGTAGCCGGGAGAAACACTGAAGCTTTCTTT

D: TRBD1
J: TRBJ1-1
V: TRBV4-1
size: NA
length: 18
CDR3: CASSQDPTGVGMNTEAFF
DNA: TGCGCCAGCAGCCAAGATCCCACAGGGGTGGGGATGAACACTGAAGCTTTCTTT

D: TRBD1
J: TRBJ1-1
V: TRBV10-3
size: NA
length: 14
CDR3: CAIRGDRENTEAFF
DNA: TGTGCCATCAGGGGGGACAGGGAGAACACTGAAGCTTTCTTT

D: NA
J: TRBJ1-4
V: TRBV9
size: NA
length: 15
CDR3: CASSADIATNEKLFF
DNA: TGTGCCAGCAGCGCTGACATTGCAACTAATGAAAAACTGTTTTTT

D: TRBD1
J: TRBJ1-5
V: TRBV7-9
size: once
length: 14
CDR3: CASSMGQGGEPQHF
DNA: TGTGCCAGCAGCATGGGACAGGGAGGAGAGCCCCAGCATTTT

D: NA
J: TRBJ1-1
V: TRBV7-9
size: NA
length: 12
CDR3: CASSMTGTEAFF
DNA: TGTGCCAGCAGCATGACAGGCACTGAAGCTTTCTTT

D: TRBD1
J: TRBJ1-6
V: TRBV5-1
size: NA
length: 15
CDR3: CASSLGTGPGSPLHF
DNA: TGCGCCAGCAGCTTGGGGACAGGTCCAGGATCACCCCTCCACTTT

D: TRBD2
J: TRBJ2-3
V: TRBV7-6
size: NA
length: 15
CDR3: CASSLLAGGTDTQYF
DNA: TGTGCCAGCAGTCTCTTAGCGGGGGGCACAGATACGCAGTATTTT

D: TRBD1
J: TRBJ1-2
V: TRBV14
size: once
length: 15
CDR3: CASSQGTGWQGGYTF
DNA: TGTGCCAGCAGCCAAGGGACAGGTTGGCAGGGTGGCTACACCTTC

D: NA
J: TRBJ1-6
V: TRBV11-1
size: NA
length: 13
CDR3: CASSPVRNSPLHF
DNA: TGTGCCAGCAGCCCGGTACGGAATTCACCCCTCCACTTT

D: TRBD2
J: TRBJ2-5
V: TRBV9
size: NA
length: 13
CDR3: CASSGGGRETQYF
DNA: TGTGCCAGCAGCGGGGGGGGTCGAGAGACCCAGTACTTC

D: TRBD1
J: TRBJ1-1
V: TRBV7-6
size: NA
length: 18
CDR3: CASSPKIITGQLIPEAFF
DNA: TGTGCCAGCAGCCCTAAGATCATAACGGGACAGCTCATTCCTGAAGCTTTCTTT

D: TRBD2
J: TRBJ2-1
V: TRBV7-2
size: once
length: 15
CDR3: CASSVSGGALNEQFF
DNA: TGTGCCAGCAGCGTTAGCGGGGGGGCCCTCAATGAGCAGTTCTTC

D: TRBD2
J: TRBJ2-1
V: TRBV9
size: NA
length: 14
CDR3: CASSMAGGYNEQFF
DNA: TGTGCCAGCTCCATGGCGGGGGGATACAATGAGCAGTTCTTC

D: TRBD2
J: TRBJ2-7
V: TRBV5-4
size: NA
length: 15
CDR3: CASSFGLAGSYEQYF
DNA: TGTGCCAGCAGCTTTGGACTAGCGGGTAGCTACGAGCAGTACTTC

D: NA
J: TRBJ1-6
V: TRBV9
size: NA
length: 15
CDR3: CASSATEGPESPLHF
DNA: TGTGCCAGCAGCGCCACGGAGGGGCCGGAATCACCCCTCCACTTT

D: TRBD1
J: TRBJ1-2
V: TRBV6-6
size: few
length: 15
CDR3: CASTHFVTGGYGYTF
DNA: TGTGCCAGCACCCACTTCGTGACAGGGGGCTATGGCTACACCTTC

D: NA
J: TRBJ1-2
V: TRBV7-9
size: NA
length: 12
CDR3: CASSQTFHGYTF
DNA: TGTGCCAGCAGCCAGACATTCCATGGCTACACCTTC

D: NA
J: TRBJ1-2
V: TRBV19
size: NA
length: 14
CDR3: CASTSTGHLYGYTF
DNA: TGTGCCAGTACCAGTACAGGGCACCTCTATGGCTACACCTTC